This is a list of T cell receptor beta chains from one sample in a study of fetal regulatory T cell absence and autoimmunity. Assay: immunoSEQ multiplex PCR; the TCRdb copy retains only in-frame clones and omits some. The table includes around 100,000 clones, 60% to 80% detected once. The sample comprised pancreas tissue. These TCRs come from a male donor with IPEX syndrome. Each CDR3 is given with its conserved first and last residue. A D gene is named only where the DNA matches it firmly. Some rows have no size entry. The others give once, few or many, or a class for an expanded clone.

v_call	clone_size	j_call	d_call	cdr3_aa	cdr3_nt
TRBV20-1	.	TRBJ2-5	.	CSALWETQYF	TGCAGTGCCCTTTGGGAGACCCAGTACTTC
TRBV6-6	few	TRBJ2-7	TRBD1	CASSQTGAISYEQYF	TGTGCCAGCAGCCAAACAGGGGCCATCTCCTACGAGCAGTACTTC
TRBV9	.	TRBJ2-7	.	CASSWGGGPLDEQYF	TGTGCCAGCAGCTGGGGTGGGGGGCCATTGGATGAGCAGTACTTC
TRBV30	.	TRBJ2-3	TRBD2	CAWSAWTSGSDTQYF	TGTGCCTGGAGTGCCTGGACTAGCGGGAGCGATACGCAGTATTTT
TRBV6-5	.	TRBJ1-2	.	CASSEDSYGYTF	TGTGCCAGCAGCGAGGACAGCTATGGCTACACCTTC
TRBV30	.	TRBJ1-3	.	CAWRLTGTPGNTIYF	TGTGCCTGGAGACTAACCGGGACACCCGGAAACACCATATATTTT
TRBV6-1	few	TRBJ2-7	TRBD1	CASSVDRGREQYF	TGTGCCAGCAGTGTCGACAGGGGGCGCGAGCAGTACTTC
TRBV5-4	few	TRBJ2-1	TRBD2	CASSLTSGSYNEQFF	TGTGCCAGCAGCTTGACTAGCGGGAGCTACAATGAGCAGTTCTTC
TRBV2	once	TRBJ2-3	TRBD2	CASSASGRADTDTQYF	TGTGCCAGCAGTGCTAGCGGGAGGGCCGACACAGATACGCAGTATTTT
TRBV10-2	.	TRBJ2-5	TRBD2	CASRTSGETQYF	TGCGCCAGCAGGACTAGCGGGGAGACCCAGTACTTC
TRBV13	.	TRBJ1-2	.	CASSLGRNYGYTF	TGTGCCAGCAGCCTGGGACGGAACTATGGCTACACCTTC
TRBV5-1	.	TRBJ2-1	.	CASSLEGRPYNEQFF	TGCGCCAGCAGCTTGGAGGGGAGACCCTACAATGAGCAGTTCTTC
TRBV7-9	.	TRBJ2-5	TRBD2	CASSLRGLAGGGETQYF	TGTGCCAGCAGCTTAAGGGGACTAGCGGGGGGCGGAGAGACCCAGTACTTC
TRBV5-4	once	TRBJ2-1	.	CASSLASSNEQFF	TGTGCCAGCAGCTTGGCCAGCTCCAATGAGCAGTTCTTC
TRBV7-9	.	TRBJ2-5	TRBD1	CASSPTGEETQYF	TGTGCCAGCAGCCCGACAGGGGAAGAGACCCAGTACTTC
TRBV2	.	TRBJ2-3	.	CASSEFATDTQYF	TGTGCCAGCAGTGAATTTGCGACAGATACGCAGTATTTT
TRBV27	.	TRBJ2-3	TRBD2	CASSYGLAGGTDTQYF	TGTGCCAGCAGTTACGGACTAGCGGGAGGCACAGATACGCAGTATTTT
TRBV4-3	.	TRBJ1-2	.	CASSQHPGSRYGYTF	TGCGCCAGCAGCCAACACCCAGGGTCCCGGTATGGCTACACCTTC
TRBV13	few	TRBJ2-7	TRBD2	CASSWLAGGLYEQYF	TGTGCCAGCAGCTGGCTAGCGGGGGGCCTCTACGAGCAGTACTTC
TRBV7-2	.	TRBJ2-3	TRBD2	CASSLGLAGGPTDTQYF	TGTGCCAGCAGCTTGGGACTAGCGGGGGGGCCGACAGATACGCAGTATTTT
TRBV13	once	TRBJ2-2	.	CASSLGVEGENTGELFF	TGTGCCAGCAGCTTAGGGGTGGAGGGTGAAAACACCGGGGAGCTGTTTTTT
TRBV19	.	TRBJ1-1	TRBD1	CASSPRWDRLSMNTEAFF	TGTGCCAGTAGTCCTCGATGGGACAGACTTTCAATGAACACTGAAGCTTTCTTT
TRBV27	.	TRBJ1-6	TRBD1	CASRNTGGSPLHF	TGTGCCAGCAGAAATACAGGGGGGTCACCCCTCCACTTT
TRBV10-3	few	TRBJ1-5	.	CAISESLGQPQHF	TGTGCCATCAGTGAGAGTTTAGGGCAGCCCCAGCATTTT
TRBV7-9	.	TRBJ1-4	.	CASSPGLGTLNEKLFF	TGTGCCAGCAGCCCAGGTCTCGGAACCCTTAATGAAAAACTGTTTTTT